The 7 T cell receptor beta chains listed next were all sequenced from one sample in a study of T cell responses to AZD1222 COVID-19 vaccine. Produced via immunoSEQ multiplex PCR; TCRdb's table is partial and in-frame only. The sample has about 100,000 clones, 90% seen once. The starting material was peripheral blood, obtained on day 0 of AZD1222 vaccination. These receptors came from an adult in good health.

The chain uses TRBV5-4 and TRBJ2-5, with D possibly matching TRBD1 (6 bases). The CDR3 covers 13 residues. Trimming removed 5 bases at V and 4 bases at J, with 12 bases between. CDR1 is SGHNT and CDR2 is YYREEE in the germline V gene (reference sequence). The CDR3 loop is CASRSTGLETQYF. The DNA for the CDR3 is TGTGCCAGCAGATCCACAGGGTTAGAGACCCAGTACTTC.

The genes are TRBV27 and TRBJ2-2, with TRBD2 matching over 12 bases. Per the germline V gene, CDR1 is MNHEY and CDR2 is SMNVEV (reference sequence). CDR3 size: 15 residues. V dropped 6 bases and J dropped 6; count of bases not matched to a gene: 5. The CDR3 DNA follows: TGTGCCAGCAGACGACTAGCGGGGGAGGCCGGGGAGCTGTTTTTT. Translation gives CASRRLAGEAGELFF.

In DNA form, the CDR3 reads TGTGCCAGCAGTTTCTACGACAGGGTCCACACTGAAGCTTTCTTT. It specifies CASSFYDRVHTEAFF. This sequence joins TRBV28 and TRBJ1-1; the match to TRBD1 covers 7 bases. This CDR3 region has 15 residues. In germline, CDR1 is MDHEN, CDR2 SYDVKM. J was trimmed by 3 bases and V by 3 bases; bases with no gene match: 7.

This clone was seen only once. The chain is built from TRBV30 and TRBJ2-1; no definite D call. CDR1 and CDR2 (germline): GTSNPN, SVGIG (reference sequence). The CDR3 contains 13 residues. Trimming removed 7 bases at V and 7 bases at J, with 17 bases between. The CDR3 loop is CAFEVGMMNEQFF. In DNA form, the CDR3 reads TGTGCCTTCGAGGTAGGGATGATGAATGAGCAGTTCTTC.

This clone turned up a few times. DNA of the CDR3: TGTGCCAGCAGCCAAAAGACAGGGGGAACACCCCTCCACTTT. The encoded protein is CASSQKTGGTPLHF. The chain joins TRBV6-5 to TRBJ1-6; 9 bases agree with TRBD1. The V and J ends lost 6 bases and 11 bases, in that order; junction bases with no gene match: 8. The CDR3 length is 14 residues. Germline CDR1 is MNHEY and CDR2 is SVGAGI.

The V gene is TRBV30, the J gene TRBJ1-2; D uncertain. The germline CDR1 and CDR2 sequences are GTSNPN and SVGIG (reference sequence). The V end lost 7 bases, the J end lost 8 bases, and 20 bases lay between the germline ends. CDR3 length equals 13 residues. CDR3 protein: CASETGPPSGYTF. The CDR3 DNA is TGTGCCTCCGAAACCGGGCCCCCGAGCGGCTACACCTTC.

The chain recombines TRBV12-3 or TRBV12-4 with TRBJ1-2; D unclear. CDR3 size: 12 residues. The V end lost 4 bases, the J end lost 8 bases, and 11 bases lay between the germline ends. CDR3 DNA sequence: TGTGCCAGCAGTTCACAGTGGGAAGGCTACACCTTC. Its protein is CASSSQWEGYTF.